This record covers a single TCR beta chain. Germline V lookup: CDR1 DFQATT, CDR2 SNEGSKA (reference sequence). CDR3 length equals 15 residues. The ends lost 5 bases at V and 8 bases at J; junction bases unmatched: 10. This specimen belongs to a study of identical twins. MiXCR was run by TCRdb on the 5' RACE reads, yielding one entry per CDR3 protein. The profile shows 1.5 million to 2 million distinct CDR3 sequences, less than 35% of them singletons. The specimen sequenced was cord blood. The TCR comes from a newborn girl in good health. The genes are TRBV20-1 and TRBJ2-1; 12 nucleotides align to TRBD2. CDR3 coding DNA: TGCAGTGCTCTAGCGGGGGGGCTTTTCGAGGATGAGCAGTTCTTC. This encodes CSALAGGLFEDEQFF.